This T cell receptor beta chain was obtained from a study of immune characterization of retroperitoneal liposarcoma. There are 14 residues in the CDR3. Germline lookup yields CDR1 DFQATT and CDR2 SNEGSKA (reference sequence). TCRdb reprocessed the PCR reads with MiXCR, giving one entry per CDR3 protein. The sample has approximately 11,000 distinct CDR3 sequences, about 46% seen once. The clonotype was recovered from a female donor with retroperitoneal liposarcoma. The specimen sequenced was tumor tissue. J is TRBJ2-1 and V is TRBV20-1; 8 positions agree with TRBD2. The CDR3 here is CQTAPGGKVDEQFF. The CDR3 nucleotides are TGCCAGACCGCACCGGGAGGGAAAGTTGATGAGCAGTTCTTC.